What follows describes a single T cell receptor beta chain. This clonotype was observed at least ten times. What this receptor recognizes is not known. One base away there is no much larger clone; base qualities are not given. CDR1 is given as MGHRA and CDR2 as YSYEKL, both from the germline V gene. V gives up 0 bases and J gives up 0 bases, and the segment between their germline ends measures 9 bases. The CDR3 runs 16 residues from the cysteine to the phenylalanine. The CDR3 DNA has 48 bases and is translated from base 1. This entry belongs to a study of spatial heterogeneity in lung cancer (dated by TCRdb to between 2018 and 2021). A note on the overall study: Beta-chain transcripts were consistently detected in greater numbers than alpha-chain transcripts, which likely reflects a higher abundance of beta-chain transcripts. In tumor regions, TCR transcript counts showed a strong correlation with a T cell transcriptional module score derived from matched bulk RNA-seq. In the raw uncorrected reads, each unique combination of TCR and UMI appeared more than ten times on average. In non-small cell lung cancer, the study quantitatively compared TCR alpha and beta repertoires across several tumor regions, matched nontumor lung, and blood. TCR repertoire features were related to nonsynonymous mutation counts determined by whole-exome sequencing of tumor tissue. Both alpha and beta chains were TCR-sequenced in samples taken at surgery, namely 220 tumor regions, around 64 matched nontumor lung samples and 56 PBMC samples.

The time point label, read with the paper, signifies: sample taken at primary tumor resection. Donors were some 67 patients with early-stage, untreated non-small cell lung cancer from the lung TRACERx cohort. Without any cell sorting, TCR sequencing was performed on whole RNA extracted either from tumor and nontumor lung tissue or from cryopreserved PBMC samples. Patients were selected for TCR sequencing only if sufficient RNA was available from at least two tumor regions. A lung pathologist reviewed the tumor and adjacent nontumor lung specimens before the specimens were selected. The library came from 5' RACE. The sample was run on a NextSeq 500. In the TCR library protocol, a unique molecular identifier was attached to each TCR cDNA molecule so that PCR and sequencing errors could be corrected. On the authors' methods: Decombinator tools were used for TCR identification, UMI-based error correction and CDR3 extraction. TCRs above a frequency of 2 per 1,000, corresponding to the top 1% of the tumor frequency distribution, were defined as expanded. Expanded tumor TCRs statistically deemed absent (corrected P<0.05) from at least one tumor region were classed as regional, and all other expanded tumor TCRs were classed as ubiquitous. Renyi diversity was computed with the R vegan package after each repertoire had been subsampled 100 times to 5,000 TCRs. CDR3 similarity networks were constructed using string-kernel similarity of amino acid triplets, with links drawn between CDR3s whose pairwise similarity was above 0.82. TCRdb's own reprocessing of the public reads used fastp at Q25 and MiXCR and kept productive beta chains. Here each entry gathers all rows of one CDR3 protein and keeps the most common genes and DNA. These V and J calls originate from TCRdb's pipeline instead of the authors' own analysis. Present in this sample are approximately 17,000 distinct CDR3 sequences, around 8.1% of which were seen just once. The ten largest clones represent around 23% of the sample.

What the work shows at the level of the full study, not this receptor alone: Counts of ubiquitous and regional expanded TCRs were found to correlate with counts of ubiquitous and regional nonsynonymous mutations, respectively. Additional single-cell paired TCR alpha and beta sequencing was considered necessary to confirm, at a functional level, the hypothesis that regional TCRs recognize regional mutations. The tumor nonsynonymous mutation count correlated with the number of expanded intratumoral alpha and beta TCRs. TCR-seq was estimated to cover only roughly 6.8% of tumor T cells for alpha chains and about 13% for beta chains.

Rearrangement joined TRBV4-1 to TRBJ2-1; no confident D gene assignment can be made. This sequence was found in a male donor with early-stage non-small cell lung cancer. Sample: lung tumor tissue, taken at surgery. The DNA sequence is as follows: TGCGCCAGCAGCCAAGATTTGTGGGACTCCTACAATGAGCAGTTCTTC. Protein translation: CASSQDLWDSYNEQFF.